This T cell receptor (beta chain) was found in a study of blood T cell repertoires in COVID-19. Across the study: Sites in the United States, Italy and Spain provided acute and convalescent COVID-19 samples. Sources were T cells, B-cell-depleted T cells, or PBMCs; the material itself was cDNA or gDNA.

Method: immunoSEQ multiplex PCR; TCRdb's copy keeps in-frame clones and lacks some. Seen here are 250,000 or so clones, just under 90% observed once, and the top ten hold roughly 4.3%. Individuals aged roughly 18 to 95 years were recruited from 24 US areas. Participants' reported clinical history set cohort assignment. The ends were cut back, 5 bases at V and 4 bases at J, with 15 bases in the middle. The CDR3 contains 15 residues. Germline V gene data show CDR1 as MNHEY and CDR2 as SVGAGI. Sequencing was done on a sample of PBMCs or T cells enriched from blood (not recorded which). J is TRBJ2-1 and V is TRBV6-5; D may be TRBD1 (5 bases). The source of this sequence is a woman aged 25-40 years with acute COVID-19. The CDR3 is CASSRTTDIYNEQFF. Here the CDR3 DNA reads TGTGCCAGCAGTCGAACGACGGACATATACAATGAGCAGTTCTTC.